This T cell receptor beta chain came from a study of shared clonotypes between healthy human individuals. Assay runs were performed at deep level. The method was immunoSEQ multiplex PCR; TCRdb's version includes in-frame clones alone and lacks a portion of them. In the table there are roughly 490,000 clones, approximately 80% of which are singletons. Nashville, Tennessee was home to all donors, who were Caucasian adults. As for this clone: Its specificity is not known.

This CDR3 comprises 14 residues. The germline V gene has CDR1 MNHEY and CDR2 SVGAGI. Trimming removed 2 bases at V and 1 base at J, with 8 bases between. Study-wide results and caveats: Clonotype sharing among donors, it was expected, would be affected by sequencing depth.

The sample consisted of PBMCs. This sequence originates from a woman in her forties in good health. Some clones in this sample may be carry-over from other donors' samples. The chain uses TRBV6-5 and TRBJ1-1; the D is unclear. CDR3 region: CASSYTDGNTEAFF. CDR3 nucleotides: TGTGCCAGCAGTTACACAGACGGGAACACTGAAGCTTTCTTT.